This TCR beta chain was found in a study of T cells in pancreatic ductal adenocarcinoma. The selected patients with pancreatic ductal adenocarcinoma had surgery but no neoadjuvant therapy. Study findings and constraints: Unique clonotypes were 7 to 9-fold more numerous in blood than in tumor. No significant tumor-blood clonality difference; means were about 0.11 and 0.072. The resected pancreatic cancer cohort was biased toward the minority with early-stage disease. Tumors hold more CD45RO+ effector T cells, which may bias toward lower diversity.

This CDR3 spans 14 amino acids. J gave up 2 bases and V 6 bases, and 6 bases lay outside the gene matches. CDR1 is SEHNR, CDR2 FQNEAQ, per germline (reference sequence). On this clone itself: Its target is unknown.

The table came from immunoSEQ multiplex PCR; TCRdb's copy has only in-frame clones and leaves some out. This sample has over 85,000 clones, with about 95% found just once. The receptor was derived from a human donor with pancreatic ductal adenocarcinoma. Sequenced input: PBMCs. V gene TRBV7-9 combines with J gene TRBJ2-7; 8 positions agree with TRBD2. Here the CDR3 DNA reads TGTGCCAGCAGACCGGGACTAGGGACCTACGAGCAGTACTTC. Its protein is CASRPGLGTYEQYF.